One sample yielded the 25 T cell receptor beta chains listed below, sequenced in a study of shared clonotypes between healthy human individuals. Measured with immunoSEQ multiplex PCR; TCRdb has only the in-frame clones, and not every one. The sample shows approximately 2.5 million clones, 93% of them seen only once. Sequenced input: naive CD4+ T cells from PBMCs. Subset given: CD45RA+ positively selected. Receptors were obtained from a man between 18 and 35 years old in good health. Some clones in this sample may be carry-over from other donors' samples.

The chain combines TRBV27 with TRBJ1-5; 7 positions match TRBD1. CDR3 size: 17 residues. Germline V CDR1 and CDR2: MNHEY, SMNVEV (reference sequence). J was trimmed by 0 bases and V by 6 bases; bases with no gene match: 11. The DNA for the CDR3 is TGTGCCAGCAGCGCAGCAGGGGGGGCGGGTAGCAATCAGCCCCAGCATTTT. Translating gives CASSAAGGAGSNQPQHF.

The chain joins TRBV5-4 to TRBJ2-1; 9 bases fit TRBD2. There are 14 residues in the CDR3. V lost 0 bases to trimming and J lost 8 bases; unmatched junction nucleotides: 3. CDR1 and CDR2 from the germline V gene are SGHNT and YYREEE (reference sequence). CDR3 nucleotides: TGTGCCAGCAGCTTGGCTAGCGGGGATGATGAGCAGTTCTTC. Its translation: CASSLASGDDEQFF.

CDR3 sequence (DNA): TGTGCCAGCACCCAAAGGGGGCAGGTTGGCTACACCTTC. This translates into CASTQRGQVGYTF. V is TRBV7-2 and J is TRBJ1-2, with 7 bases fitting TRBD1. This CDR3 region has 13 residues. Germline trimming cut 7 bases from V and 7 bases from J; bases unmatched to any gene: 9. The germline V gene has CDR1 SGHTA and CDR2 FQGNSA.

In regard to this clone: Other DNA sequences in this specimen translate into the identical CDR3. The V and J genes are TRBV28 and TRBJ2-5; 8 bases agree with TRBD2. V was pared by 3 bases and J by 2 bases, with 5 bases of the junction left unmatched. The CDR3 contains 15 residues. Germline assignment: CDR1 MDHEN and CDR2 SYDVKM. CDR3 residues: CASSLAGGRQETQYF. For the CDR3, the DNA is TGTGCCAGCAGTTTGGCGGGAGGAAGGCAAGAGACCCAGTACTTC.

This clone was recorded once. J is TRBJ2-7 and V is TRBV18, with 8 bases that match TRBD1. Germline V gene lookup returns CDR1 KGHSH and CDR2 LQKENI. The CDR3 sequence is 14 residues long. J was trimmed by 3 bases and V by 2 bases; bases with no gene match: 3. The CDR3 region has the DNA TGTGCCAGCTCACCAAACGGACAGGGCTACGAGCAGTACTTC. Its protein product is CASSPNGQGYEQYF. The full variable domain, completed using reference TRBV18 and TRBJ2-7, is NAGVMQNPRHLVRRRGQEARLRCSPMKGHSHVYWYRQLPEEGLKFMVYLQKENIIDESGMPKERFSAEFPKEGPSILRIQQVVRGDSAAYFCASSPNGQGYEQYFGPGTRLTVT.

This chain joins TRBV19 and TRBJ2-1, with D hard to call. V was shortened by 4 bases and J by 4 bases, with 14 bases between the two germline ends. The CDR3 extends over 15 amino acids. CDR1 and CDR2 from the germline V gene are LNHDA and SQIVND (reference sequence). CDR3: CASSSPARSYNEQFF. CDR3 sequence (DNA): TGTGCCAGTAGTAGCCCAGCGCGTAGTTACAATGAGCAGTTCTTC.

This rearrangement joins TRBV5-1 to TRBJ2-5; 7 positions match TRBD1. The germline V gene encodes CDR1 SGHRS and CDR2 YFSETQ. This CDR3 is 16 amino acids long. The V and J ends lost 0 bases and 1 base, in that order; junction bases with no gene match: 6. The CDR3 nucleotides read TGCGCCAGCAGCTTGGCGCCTCAGGGGGTCCAAGAGACCCAGTACTTC. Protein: CASSLAPQGVQETQYF.

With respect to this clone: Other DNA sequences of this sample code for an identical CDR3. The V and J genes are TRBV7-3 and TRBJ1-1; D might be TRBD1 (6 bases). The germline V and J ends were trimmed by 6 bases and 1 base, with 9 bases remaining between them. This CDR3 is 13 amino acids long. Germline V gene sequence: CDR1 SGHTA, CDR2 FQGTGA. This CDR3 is CASSRQANTEAFF. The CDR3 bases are TGTGCCAGCAGTAGACAGGCGAACACTGAAGCTTTCTTT.

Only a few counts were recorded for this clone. In DNA, the CDR3 is TGTGCCAGCAGTCCCCTGGATTGGTGGAACACTGAAGCTTTCTTT. Protein product: CASSPLDWWNTEAFF. The chain has TRBV28 and TRBJ1-1, with D unresolved. V lost 5 bases and J lost 1, with 14 bases in between. Germline assignment: CDR1 MDHEN and CDR2 SYDVKM. There are 15 residues in the CDR3.

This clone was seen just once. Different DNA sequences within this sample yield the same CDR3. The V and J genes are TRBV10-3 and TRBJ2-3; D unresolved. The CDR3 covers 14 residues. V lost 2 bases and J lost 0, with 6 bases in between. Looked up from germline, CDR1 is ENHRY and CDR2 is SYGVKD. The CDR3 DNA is TGTGCCATCAGTGAGGGGGTAAGCACAGATACGCAGTATTTT. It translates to CAISEGVSTDTQYF.

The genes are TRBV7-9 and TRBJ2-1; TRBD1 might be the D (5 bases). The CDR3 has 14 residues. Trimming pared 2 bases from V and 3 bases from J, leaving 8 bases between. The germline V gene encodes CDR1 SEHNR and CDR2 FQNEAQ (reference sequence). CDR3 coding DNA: TGTGCCAGCAGCTTAAGGGGCGGCTACAATGAGCAGTTCTTC. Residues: CASSLRGGYNEQFF.

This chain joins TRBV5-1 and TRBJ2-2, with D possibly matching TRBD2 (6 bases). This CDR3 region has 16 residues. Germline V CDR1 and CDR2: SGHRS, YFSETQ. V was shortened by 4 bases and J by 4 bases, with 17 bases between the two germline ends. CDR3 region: CASSVIADHPTGELFF. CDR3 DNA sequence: TGCGCCAGCAGCGTAATAGCGGACCACCCCACCGGGGAGCTGTTTTTT.

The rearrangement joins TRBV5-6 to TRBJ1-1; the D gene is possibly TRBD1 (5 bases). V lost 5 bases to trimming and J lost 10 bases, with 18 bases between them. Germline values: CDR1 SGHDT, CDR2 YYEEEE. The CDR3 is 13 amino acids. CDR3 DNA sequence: TGTGCCAGCAGTTCCTATGGGGGTAAATCAGCTTTCTTT. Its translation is CASSSYGGKSAFF.

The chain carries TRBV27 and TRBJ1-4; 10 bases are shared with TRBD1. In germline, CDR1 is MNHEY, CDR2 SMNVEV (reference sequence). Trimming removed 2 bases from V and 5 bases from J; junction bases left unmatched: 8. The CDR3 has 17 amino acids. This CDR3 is CASSLKGQGPGNEKLFF. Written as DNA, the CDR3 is TGTGCCAGCAGTTTAAAGGGACAGGGGCCCGGAAATGAAAAACTGTTTTTT.

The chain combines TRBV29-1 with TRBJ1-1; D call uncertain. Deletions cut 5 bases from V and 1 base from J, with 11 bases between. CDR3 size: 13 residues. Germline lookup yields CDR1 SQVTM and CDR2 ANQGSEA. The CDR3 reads CSVKGLENTEAFF. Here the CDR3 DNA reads TGCAGCGTTAAAGGGTTGGAGAACACTGAAGCTTTCTTT.

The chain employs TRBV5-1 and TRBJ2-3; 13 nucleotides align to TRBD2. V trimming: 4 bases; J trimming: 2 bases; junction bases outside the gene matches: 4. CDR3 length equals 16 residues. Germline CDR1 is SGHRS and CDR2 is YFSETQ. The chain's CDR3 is CASSGGTSGTTDTQYF. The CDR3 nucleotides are TGCGCCAGCAGCGGAGGGACTAGCGGGACCACAGATACGCAGTATTTT.

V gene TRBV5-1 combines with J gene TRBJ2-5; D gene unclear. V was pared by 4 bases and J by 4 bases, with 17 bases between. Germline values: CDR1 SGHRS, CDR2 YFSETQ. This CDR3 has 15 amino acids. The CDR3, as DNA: TGCGCCAGCAGCAAGGACGGTTCGGAGTCAGAGACCCAGTACTTC. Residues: CASSKDGSESETQYF.

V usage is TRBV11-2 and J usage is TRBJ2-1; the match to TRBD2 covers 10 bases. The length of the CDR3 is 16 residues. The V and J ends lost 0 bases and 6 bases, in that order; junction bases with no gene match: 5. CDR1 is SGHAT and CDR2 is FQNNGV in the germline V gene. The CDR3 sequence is CASSLDLAGAPNEQFF. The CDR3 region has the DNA TGTGCCAGCAGCTTAGATCTAGCGGGAGCACCCAATGAGCAGTTCTTC. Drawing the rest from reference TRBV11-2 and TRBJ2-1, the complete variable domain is EAGVAQSPRYKIIEKRQSVAFWCNPISGHATLYWYQQILGQGPKLLIQFQNNGVVDDSQLPKDRFSAERLKGVDSTLKIQPAKLEDSAVYLCASSLDLAGAPNEQFFGPGTRLTVL.

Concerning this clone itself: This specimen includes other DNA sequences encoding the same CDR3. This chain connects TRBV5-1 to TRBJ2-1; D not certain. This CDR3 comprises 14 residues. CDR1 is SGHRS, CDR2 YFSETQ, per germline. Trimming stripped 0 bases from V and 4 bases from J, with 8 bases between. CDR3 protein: CASSLAGRYNEQFF. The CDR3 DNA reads TGCGCCAGCAGCTTGGCCGGCAGGTACAATGAGCAGTTCTTC.

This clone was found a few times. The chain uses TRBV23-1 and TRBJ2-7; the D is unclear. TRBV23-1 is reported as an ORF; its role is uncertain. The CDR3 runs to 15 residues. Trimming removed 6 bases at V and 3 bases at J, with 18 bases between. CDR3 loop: CASSLGRPALYEQYF. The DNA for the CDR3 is TGCGCCAGCAGCCTAGGCCGGCCAGCCCTCTACGAGCAGTACTTC.

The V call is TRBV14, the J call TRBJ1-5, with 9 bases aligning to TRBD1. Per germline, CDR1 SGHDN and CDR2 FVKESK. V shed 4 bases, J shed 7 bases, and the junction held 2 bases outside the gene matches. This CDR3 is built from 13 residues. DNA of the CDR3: TGTGCCAGCAGCCGGGACAGGGCGCAGCCCCAGCATTTT. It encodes CASSRDRAQPQHF.

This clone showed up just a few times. In DNA, the CDR3 is TGTGCCAGCACCCAACTACAGGGGCCGATTCGCAATCAGCCCCAGCATTTT. Amino acids: CASTQLQGPIRNQPQHF. This chain connects TRBV28 to TRBJ1-5, with 7 nucleotides matching TRBD1. CDR1 is MDHEN, CDR2 SYDVKM, per germline. The CDR3 runs 17 residues. V shed 7 bases and J 2 bases; nucleotides not matched to a gene: 14.

CDR3 nucleotides: TGCGCCAGCAGCCGCGGCCAGGCCAGGGCGCGGGGGGAGCAGTACTTC. It is translated as CASSRGQARARGEQYF. The chain links TRBV5-1 to TRBJ2-7; 7 bases match TRBD2. Germline trimming cut 4 bases from V and 7 bases from J; bases unmatched to any gene: 17. This CDR3 spans 16 amino acids. Germline-derived CDR1 and CDR2 are SGHRS and YFSETQ.

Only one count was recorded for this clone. The CDR3 nucleotides read TGTGCCAGCTCCCCCACGGGAGGGGCTGGGGAGCAGTACTTC. It translates to CASSPTGGAGEQYF. This sequence joins TRBV18 and TRBJ2-7; 8 bases fit TRBD2. J was trimmed by 7 bases and V by 6 bases; bases with no gene match: 11. Germline V lookup: CDR1 KGHSH, CDR2 LQKENI. This CDR3 has 14 residues.

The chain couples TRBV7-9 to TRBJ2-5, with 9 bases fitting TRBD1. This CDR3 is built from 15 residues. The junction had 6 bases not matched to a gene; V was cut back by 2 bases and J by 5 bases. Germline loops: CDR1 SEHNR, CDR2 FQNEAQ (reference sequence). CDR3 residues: CASSLRTGAIETQYF. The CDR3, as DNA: TGTGCCAGCAGCTTACGGACAGGGGCTATCGAGACCCAGTACTTC.